This TCR beta chain was sequenced in a study of spatial heterogeneity in lung cancer. Time point specified: sample taken at primary tumor resection. The study sequenced unsorted whole RNA from tumor, nontumor lung or frozen PBMC. In its sample, this clonotype was seen a few times. Each molecule of TCR cDNA was tagged with one unique molecular identifier. MiXCR, applied by TCRdb to the 5' RACE reads, yields one record per CDR3 protein. The sample lists 80,000 to 95,000 distinct CDR3 sequences; roughly 9.5% were seen once. CDR1 is LGHDT and CDR2 is YNNKEL in the germline V gene (reference sequence). Trimming pared 7 bases from V and 7 bases from J, leaving 10 bases between. The CDR3 has 12 amino acids.

Sequences were derived from PBMCs, sampled at surgery. This chain connects TRBV3-1 to TRBJ1-4; D call uncertain. This clonotype originated in a male donor with early-stage non-small cell lung cancer. The CDR3 DNA is TGTGCCAGCAAGGGAGGAGGTGAAAAACTGTTTTTT. Translation: CASKGGGEKLFF.